The 15 T cell receptor beta chains below all came from one sample that was sequenced in a study of blood T cell repertoires in COVID-19. This table comes from immunoSEQ multiplex PCR, and its TCRdb copy is limited to in-frame clones, with some not included. The table has some 270,000 clones, around 85% seen once; the top ten hold more than 4%. Sequencing was carried out using PBMCs or T cells enriched from blood (not recorded which). The receptors were gathered from a woman aged 25-40 years who had recovered from COVID-19.

The V and J genes are TRBV30 and TRBJ2-2; 7 bases agree with TRBD2. The germline gives CDR1 GTSNPN, CDR2 SVGIG (reference sequence). V trimming: 0 bases; J trimming: 6 bases; junction bases outside the gene matches: 1. There are 13 residues in the CDR3. CDR3: CAWSVGLAGELFF. CDR3 sequence (DNA): TGTGCCTGGAGTGTAGGACTAGCCGGGGAGCTGTTTTTT.

V gene TRBV6-5 combines with J gene TRBJ1-6; 7 bases line up with TRBD1. Germline V lookup: CDR1 MNHEY, CDR2 SVGAGI. The CDR3 is 14 amino acids. J lost 9 bases, V lost 6 bases, and 8 bases had no gene match. The CDR3 reads CASSPTGVGSPLHF. CDR3 nucleotides: TGTGCCAGCAGCCCCACAGGGGTAGGTTCACCCCTCCACTTT.

The CDR3 DNA is TGTGCCAGCAGCAGTACTGATACGCAGTATTTT. It yields the protein CASSSTDTQYF. This chain links TRBV9 with TRBJ2-3; D is unresolved. CDR1 SGDLS and CDR2 YYNGEE come from the germline V gene. V gave up 4 bases and J gave up 6 bases, with 6 bases separating them. CDR3 size: 11 residues.

This clone was seen a single time. The CDR3 coding sequence is TGTGCCAGCAGCTTGGGGGCGTTTGCGGGGGCCCACGGCAATGAGCAGTTCTTC. Translation: CASSLGAFAGAHGNEQFF. The chain combines TRBV5-5 with TRBJ2-1, with a possible D match to TRBD2 (7 bases). In germline, CDR1 is SGHKS, CDR2 YYEKEE (reference sequence). V was clipped by 0 bases and J by 6 bases, with 22 bases between them. This CDR3 has 18 amino acids.

The CDR3 nucleotides are TGTGCCAGCAGCCCTCAGGACTACGCGAGTCGGTATGGCTACACCTTC. Encoded protein: CASSPQDYASRYGYTF. The chain combines TRBV7-9 with TRBJ1-2; D uncertain. Germline values: CDR1 SEHNR, CDR2 FQNEAQ (reference sequence). Between the trimmed V and J ends, which lost 5 bases and 5 bases, there was a span of 21 bases. The CDR3 is 16 amino acids.

CDR3 amino acids: CASTPMRGFYNEQFF. Here the CDR3 DNA reads TGTGCCAGCACCCCGATGCGGGGGTTCTACAATGAGCAGTTCTTC. The chain links TRBV6-5 to TRBJ2-1; TRBD2 matches at 7 bases. V shed 7 bases and J 3 bases; nucleotides not matched to a gene: 9. Looked up from germline, CDR1 is MNHEY and CDR2 is SVGAGI. The CDR3 is 15 residues long.

This CDR3 is CSVYNRYDGQENYEQYF. CDR3 in DNA: TGCAGCGTGTATAACAGATATGATGGACAGGAAAACTACGAGCAGTACTTC. The gene calls are TRBV29-1 and TRBJ2-7; TRBD1 agrees at 7 bases. The CDR3 loop spans 17 amino acids. In germline, CDR1 is SQVTM, CDR2 ANQGSEA. The trim removed 6 bases at V and 3 bases at J, leaving 20 bases unmatched.

The CDR3 loop reads CASSRVVPEAFF. The CDR3 nucleotides read TGTGCCAGCAGCAGGGTTGTCCCTGAAGCTTTCTTT. The genes are TRBV28 and TRBJ1-1; TRBD1 is a possible D gene (5 bases). Germline CDR1 reads MDHEN; CDR2 reads SYDVKM. The CDR3 has 12 residues. Deletions cut 6 bases from V and 6 bases from J, with 11 bases between. The variable domain in full, completed from reference TRBV28 and TRBJ1-1, reads DVKVTQSSRYLVKRTGEKVFLECVQDMDHENMFWYRQDPGLGLRLIYFSYDVKMKEKGDIPEGYSVSREKKERFSLILESASTNQTSMYLCASSRVVPEAFFGQGTRLTVV.

J is TRBJ1-1 and V is TRBV2; TRBD1 aligns across 9 bases. The CDR3 length is 13 residues. Germline V gene lookup returns CDR1 SNHLY and CDR2 FYNNEI. Trimming cost V 5 bases and J 7 bases; bases outside gene matches: 5. CDR3 in DNA: TGTGCCAGCAGTAGGGACAGGGAAGTTGAAGCTTTCTTT. Translating it yields CASSRDREVEAFF.

This clone was counted once. The V call is TRBV6-5, the J call TRBJ1-1; D is unresolved. V lost 2 bases, J lost 9 bases, and 16 bases lay in between. The CDR3 covers 14 residues. Per the germline V gene, CDR1 is MNHEY and CDR2 is SVGAGI. Here the CDR3 DNA reads TGTGCCAGCAGTTACGAGGGTCTTGTTCCGCAAGCTTTCTTT. It encodes CASSYEGLVPQAFF.

This clone was seen a single time. The chain has TRBV3-1 (or the pseudogene TRBV3-2) and TRBJ1-2; weak D call: TRBD1 (6 bases). Germline V gene lookup returns CDR1 LGHDT and CDR2 YNNKEL (reference sequence). The CDR3 has 17 residues. V was clipped by 4 bases and J by 7 bases, with 25 bases between them. Here the CDR3 DNA reads TGTGCCAGCAGCCGCCTCCTTCTGTCGCCACAGGGCGGTGGCTACACCTTC. Protein: CASSRLLLSPQGGGYTF.

The rearrangement joins TRBV27 to TRBJ1-2; 7 nucleotides line up with TRBD1. Germline CDR1 MNHEY, CDR2 SMNVEV (reference sequence). V trimming: 8 bases; J trimming: 2 bases; junction bases outside the gene matches: 2. The CDR3 length is 12 residues. CDR3 bases: TGTGCCAGCCCGACAGGGAACTATGGCTACACCTTC. This encodes CASPTGNYGYTF.

The DNA of the CDR3 is TGTGCCAGTAGTACACAGGGAGGGTACACCGGGGAGCTGTTTTTT. It yields the protein CASSTQGGYTGELFF. J is TRBJ2-2 and V is TRBV19, with a weak D call TRBD2 (7 bases). The CDR3 runs 15 residues. Germline V gene data show CDR1 as LNHDA and CDR2 as SQIVND (reference sequence). The ends were cut back, 4 bases at V and 3 bases at J, with 12 bases in the middle.

This rearrangement joins TRBV5-1 to TRBJ2-7, with TRBD1 matching over 7 bases. V was clipped by 4 bases and J by 7 bases; unmatched bases: 11. The CDR3 runs to 14 residues. The germline V gene has CDR1 SGHRS and CDR2 YFSETQ. CDR3 loop: CASSPPGQYREQYF. The CDR3 coding sequence is TGCGCCAGCAGCCCCCCGGGACAGTATAGGGAGCAGTACTTC.

The V call is TRBV27, the J call TRBJ1-5, with 9 bases lining up with TRBD1. Per germline, CDR1 MNHEY and CDR2 SMNVEV (reference sequence). The CDR3 contains 14 residues. J lost 6 bases, V lost 6 bases, and 6 bases had no gene match. The DNA of the CDR3 is TGTGCCAGCAGGCTACAGGGGGCAGGTCAGCCCCAGCATTTT. As protein: CASRLQGAGQPQHF.